The clone carrying this T cell receptor (beta chain) showed up just a few times. The authors ran a second PCR of about 6 to 11 cycles using a sample-barcoded 5' primer and a J-beta primer mix. TCRdb re-called the 5' RACE reads with MiXCR, one entry per CDR3 protein. The repertoire includes 850,000 to 1,100,000 distinct CDR3 sequences, approximately 38% of them detected once, and less than 15% sits in the top ten. The entry originates in a study of blood T cells in healthy people across ages. The CDR3 is 15 amino acids. Germline CDR1 SNHLY, CDR2 FYNNEI. Trimming took 6 bases from V and 5 from J; bases not matched to a gene: 6.

Sequences were obtained from blood. This sequence originates from a man aged 18 to 35 in good health. The chain employs TRBV2 and TRBJ2-1; 11 nucleotides match TRBD2. This CDR3 is CASRAGTSGNNEQFF. The CDR3 DNA reads TGTGCCAGCAGAGCCGGGACTAGCGGAAACAATGAGCAGTTCTTC.